One and the same sample provided the 11 T cell receptor beta chains below, sequenced in a study of OX40 agonist ivuxolimab in advanced cancers. The receptor library was made with the immunoSEQ multiplex PCR assay. TCRdb mirrors the immuneACCESS table, restricted to in-frame sequences. Some clones are absent from its copies; in checked studies, under half trace to an unresolved V gene, and the reason for the others is unknown. Across this sample there are tens of thousands of clones, with 87% seen only once. Approximately 0.3% of the sample goes to the ten largest clones. Here the sequenced sample was CD4+ or CD8+ T cells sorted from blood, taken in a trial of the OX40 agonist ivuxolimab. The source is an adult with an advanced solid tumor such as melanoma, head and neck, liver or kidney cancer.

The chain is built from TRBV5-6 and TRBJ2-3, with 9 bases fitting TRBD2. This CDR3 comprises 17 residues. CDR1 and CDR2 from the germline V gene are SGHDT and YYEEEE. The V gene end was trimmed by 4 bases and the J gene end by 2 bases; junction bases not matched to a gene: 11. CDR3 coding DNA: TGTGCCAGCAGCACGAGCGGGCTAGCGGGGCTCACAGATACGCAGTATTTT. This translates into CASSTSGLAGLTDTQYF.

The genes are TRBV5-1 and TRBJ1-1; 9 bases agree with TRBD1. V shed 4 bases, J shed 5 bases, and the junction held 9 bases outside the gene matches. This CDR3 contains 15 residues. Germline CDR1 is SGHRS and CDR2 is YFSETQ. The CDR3 reads CASSTAGTGRTEAFF. As DNA, the CDR3 is TGCGCCAGCAGCACGGCCGGGACAGGGAGGACTGAAGCTTTCTTT. The entire variable domain, with the rest obtained from reference TRBV5-1 and TRBJ1-1, is as follows: KAGVTQTPRYLIKTRGQQVTLSCSPISGHRSVSWYQQTPGQGLQFLFEYFSETQRNKGNFPGRFSGRQFSNSRSEMNVSTLELGDSALYLCASSTAGTGRTEAFFGQGTRLTVV.

The chain couples TRBV30 to TRBJ1-5; no firm D call. The CDR3 sequence is 15 residues long. With 0 bases removed from V and 0 bases from J, the gap between germline ends came to 9 bases. Germline V gene data show CDR1 as GTSNPN and CDR2 as SVGIG (reference sequence). The CDR3 loop is CAWSVTGPSNQPQHF. In DNA, the CDR3 is TGTGCCTGGAGTGTAACTGGGCCTAGCAATCAGCCCCAGCATTTT.

The chain has TRBV2 and TRBJ2-5; 7 bases are shared with TRBD2. J was trimmed by 3 bases and V by 10 bases; bases with no gene match: 14. The length of the CDR3 is 15 residues. The V gene's germline CDR1 is SNHLY and CDR2 FYNNEI. CDR3 region: CATPGTAGGKETQYF. CDR3 DNA: TGTGCCACCCCAGGGACGGCCGGGGGGAAAGAGACCCAGTACTTC.

The chain's CDR3 is CASSIAPGGYGYTF. The CDR3 nucleotides read TGTGCCAGTAGTATAGCCCCAGGGGGCTATGGCTACACCTTC. This chain links TRBV19 with TRBJ1-2, with TRBD1 matching over 7 bases. The CDR3 has 14 amino acids. Germline assignment: CDR1 LNHDA and CDR2 SQIVND (reference sequence). The J segment lost 4 bases and the V segment lost 1 base, leaving 3 bases of the junction unmatched. Full variable domain (remainder filled in from reference TRBV19 and TRBJ1-2): DGGITQSPKYLFRKEGQNVTLSCEQNLNHDAMYWYRQDPGQGLRLIYYSQIVNDFQKGDIAEGYSVSREKKESFPLTVTSAQKNPTAFYLCASSIAPGGYGYTFGSGTRLTVV.

The chain links TRBV7-9 to TRBJ2-7; TRBD1 agrees at 7 bases. Germline-derived CDR1 and CDR2 are SEHNR and FQNEAQ (reference sequence). Trimming cost V 5 bases and J 2 bases; bases outside gene matches: 6. The CDR3 is made up of 14 amino acids. The CDR3, as DNA: TGTGCCAGCAGCCGAGGACAGGAGACCTACGAGCAGTACTTC. It codes for CASSRGQETYEQYF.

The V call is TRBV19, the J call TRBJ2-7; 9 bases fit TRBD1. The CDR3 loop spans 14 amino acids. The junction had 2 bases not matched to a gene; V was cut back by 3 bases and J by 2 bases. Germline V gene lookup returns CDR1 LNHDA and CDR2 SQIVND (reference sequence). CDR3 sequence: CASSMGQGPYEQYF. CDR3 coding DNA: TGTGCCAGTAGTATGGGACAGGGCCCCTACGAGCAGTACTTC.

The rearrangement links TRBV7-6 to TRBJ2-3; the D is unclear. The CDR3 runs 17 residues. Germline loops: CDR1 SGHVS, CDR2 FNYEAQ. Trimming pared 0 bases from V and 1 base from J, leaving 14 bases between. The CDR3 here is CASSLAGPSHRTDTQYF. CDR3 DNA: TGTGCCAGCAGCTTAGCGGGTCCTAGTCATCGCACAGATACGCAGTATTTT. Drawing the rest from reference TRBV7-6 and TRBJ2-3, the complete variable domain is GAGVSQSPRYKVTKRGQDVALRCDPISGHVSLYWYRQALGQGPEFLTYFNYEAQQDKSGLPNDRFSAERPEGSISTLTIQRTEQRDSAMYRCASSLAGPSHRTDTQYFGPGTRLTVL.

The count of this clone is one. This chain joins TRBV15 and TRBJ2-5, with 7 bases matching TRBD1. The germline CDR1 and CDR2 sequences are LNHNV and YYDKDF (reference sequence). This CDR3 comprises 17 residues. J lost 1 base, V lost 2 bases, and 10 bases had no gene match. For the CDR3, the DNA is TGTGCCACCAGCAGACCTGCTCCCGACAGGGTCCAAGAGACCCAGTACTTC. Translation: CATSRPAPDRVQETQYF.

This clone showed up just a few times. This chain uses TRBV4-1 with TRBJ2-3; D ambiguous. CDR3 length: 14 residues. V was shortened by 0 bases and J by 2 bases, with 6 bases between the two germline ends. Per the germline V gene, CDR1 is MGHRA and CDR2 is YSYEKL. The CDR3 sequence is CASSQDSVTDTQYF. Here the CDR3 DNA reads TGCGCCAGCAGCCAAGATTCGGTCACAGATACGCAGTATTTT.

The J gene is TRBJ2-1, the V gene TRBV6-6, with 7 bases matching TRBD1. This CDR3 contains 15 residues. J gave up 5 bases and V 0 bases, and 4 bases lay outside the gene matches. Germline lookup yields CDR1 MNHNY and CDR2 SVGAGI (reference sequence). CDR3 bases: TGTGCCAGCAGTTACTCGGCCCAGGGGGACAATGAGCAGTTCTTC. This gives the protein CASSYSAQGDNEQFF.